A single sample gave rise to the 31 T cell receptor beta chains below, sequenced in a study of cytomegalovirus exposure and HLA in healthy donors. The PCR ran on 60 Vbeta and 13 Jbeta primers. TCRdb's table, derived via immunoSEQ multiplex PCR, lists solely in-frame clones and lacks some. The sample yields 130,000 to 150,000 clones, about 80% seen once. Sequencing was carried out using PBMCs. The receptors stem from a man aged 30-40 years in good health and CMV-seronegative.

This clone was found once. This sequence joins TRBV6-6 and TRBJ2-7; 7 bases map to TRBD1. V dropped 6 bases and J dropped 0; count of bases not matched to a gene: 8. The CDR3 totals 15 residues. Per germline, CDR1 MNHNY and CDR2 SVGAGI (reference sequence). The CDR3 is CASSRQGVGSYEQYF. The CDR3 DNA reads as TGTGCCAGCAGCAGACAGGGAGTGGGCTCCTACGAGCAGTACTTC.

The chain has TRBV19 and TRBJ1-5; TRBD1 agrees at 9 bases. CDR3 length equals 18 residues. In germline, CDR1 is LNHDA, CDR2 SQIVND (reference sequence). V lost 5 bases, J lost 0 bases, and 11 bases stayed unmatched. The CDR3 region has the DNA TGTGCCAGTAGTCTAGGGACAGGGCTCGCTACTAGCAATCAGCCCCAGCATTTT. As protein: CASSLGTGLATSNQPQHF.

The CDR3 loop is CASSATGDSPLHF. The CDR3 nucleotides are TGTGCCAGCAGCGCCACAGGTGATTCACCCCTCCACTTT. The chain joins TRBV7-2 to TRBJ1-6; possible D gene TRBD1, 5 bases. The CDR3 is 13 residues long. V was trimmed by 5 bases and J by 8 bases, leaving 10 bases between them. Germline V gene sequence: CDR1 SGHTA, CDR2 FQGNSA.

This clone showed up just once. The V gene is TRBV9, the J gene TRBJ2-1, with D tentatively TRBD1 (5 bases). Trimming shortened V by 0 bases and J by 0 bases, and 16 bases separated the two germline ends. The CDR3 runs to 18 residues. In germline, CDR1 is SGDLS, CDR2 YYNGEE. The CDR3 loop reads CASSVATGAASSYNEQFF. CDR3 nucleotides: TGTGCCAGCAGCGTAGCTACTGGGGCTGCGTCCTCCTACAATGAGCAGTTCTTC.

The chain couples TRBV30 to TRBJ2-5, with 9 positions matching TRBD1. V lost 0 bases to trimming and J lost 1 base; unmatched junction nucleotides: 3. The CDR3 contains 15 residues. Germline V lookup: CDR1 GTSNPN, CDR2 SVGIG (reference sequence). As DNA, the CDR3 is TGTGCCTGGAGTGTCGGGGACAGGGCCCAAGAGACCCAGTACTTC. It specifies CAWSVGDRAQETQYF.

Here the CDR3 DNA reads TGCGCCAGCAGCTTGGCCGGGGGAGGGTACACTGAAGCTTTCTTT. This encodes CASSLAGGGYTEAFF. The V call is TRBV5-1, the J call TRBJ1-1, with D maybe TRBD1 (5 bases). The CDR3 consists of 15 residues. Trimming shortened V by 0 bases and J by 3 bases, and 12 bases separated the two germline ends. Germline V gene data show CDR1 as SGHRS and CDR2 as YFSETQ.

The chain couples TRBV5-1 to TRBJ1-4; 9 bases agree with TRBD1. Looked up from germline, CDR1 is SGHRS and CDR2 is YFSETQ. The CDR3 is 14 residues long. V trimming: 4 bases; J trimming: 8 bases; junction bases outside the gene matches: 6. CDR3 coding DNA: TGCGCCAGCAGCCAAGGGACAGGGCGGGAAAAACTGTTTTTT. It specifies CASSQGTGREKLFF.

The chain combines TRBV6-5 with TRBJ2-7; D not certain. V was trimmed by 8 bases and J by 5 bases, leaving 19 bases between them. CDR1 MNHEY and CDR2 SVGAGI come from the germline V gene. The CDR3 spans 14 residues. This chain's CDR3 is CASRRSINRHEQYF. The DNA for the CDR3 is TGTGCCAGCCGCCGATCCATTAACAGACACGAGCAGTACTTC.

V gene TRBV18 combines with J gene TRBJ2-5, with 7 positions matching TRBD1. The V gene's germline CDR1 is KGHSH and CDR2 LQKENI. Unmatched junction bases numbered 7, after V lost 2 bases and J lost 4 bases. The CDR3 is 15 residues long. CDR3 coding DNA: TGTGCCAGCTCACCAGGTGACAGGGCGAGAGAGACCCAGTACTTC. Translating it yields CASSPGDRARETQYF.

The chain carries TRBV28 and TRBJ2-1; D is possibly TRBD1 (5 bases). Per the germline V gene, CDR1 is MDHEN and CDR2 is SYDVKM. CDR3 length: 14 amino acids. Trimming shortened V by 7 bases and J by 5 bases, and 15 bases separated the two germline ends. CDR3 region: CASIRTFSNNEQFF. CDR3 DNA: TGTGCCAGCATAAGGACATTCTCGAACAATGAGCAGTTCTTC.

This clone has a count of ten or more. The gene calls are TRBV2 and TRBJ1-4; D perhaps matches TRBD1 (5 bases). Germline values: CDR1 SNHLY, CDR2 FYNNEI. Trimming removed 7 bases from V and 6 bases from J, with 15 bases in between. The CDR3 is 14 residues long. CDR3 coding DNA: TGTGCCAGCAAGCAGGGTTCTTGGTATGAAAAACTGTTTTTT. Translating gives CASKQGSWYEKLFF. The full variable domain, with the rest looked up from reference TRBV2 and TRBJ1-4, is EPEVTQTPSHQVTQMGQEVILRCVPISNHLYFYWYRQILGQKVEFLVSFYNNEISEKSEIFDDQFSVERPDGSNFTLKIRSTKLEDSAMYFCASKQGSWYEKLFFGSGTQLSVL.

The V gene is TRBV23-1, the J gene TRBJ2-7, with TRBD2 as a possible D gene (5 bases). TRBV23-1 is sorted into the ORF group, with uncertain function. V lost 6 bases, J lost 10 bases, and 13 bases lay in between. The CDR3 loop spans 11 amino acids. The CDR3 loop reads CASSRGREQYF. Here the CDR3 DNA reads TGCGCCAGCAGCCGTGGACGGGAACAGTACTTC.

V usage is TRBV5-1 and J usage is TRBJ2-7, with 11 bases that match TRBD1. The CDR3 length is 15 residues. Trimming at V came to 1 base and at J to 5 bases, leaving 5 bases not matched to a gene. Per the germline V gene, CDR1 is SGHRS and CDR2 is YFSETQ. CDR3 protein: CASSLLGQGVNEQYF. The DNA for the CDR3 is TGCGCCAGCAGCTTGTTGGGACAGGGGGTAAACGAGCAGTACTTC. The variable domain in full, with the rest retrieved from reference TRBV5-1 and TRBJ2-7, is KAGVTQTPRYLIKTRGQQVTLSCSPISGHRSVSWYQQTPGQGLQFLFEYFSETQRNKGNFPGRFSGRQFSNSRSEMNVSTLELGDSALYLCASSLLGQGVNEQYFGPGTRLTVT.

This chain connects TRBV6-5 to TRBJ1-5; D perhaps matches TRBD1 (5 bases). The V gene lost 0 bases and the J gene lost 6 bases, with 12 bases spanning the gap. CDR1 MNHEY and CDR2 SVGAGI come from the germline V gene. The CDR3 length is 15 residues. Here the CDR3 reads CASSYSGEGGQPQHF. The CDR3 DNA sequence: TGTGCCAGCAGTTACTCAGGGGAGGGTGGTCAGCCCCAGCATTTT.

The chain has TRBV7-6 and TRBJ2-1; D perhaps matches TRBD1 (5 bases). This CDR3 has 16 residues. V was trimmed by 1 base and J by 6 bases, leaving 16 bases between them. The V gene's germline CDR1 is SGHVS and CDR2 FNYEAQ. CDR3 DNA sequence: TGTGCCAGCAGCTTAGGTGGTTTTGGGGCAGTCAATGAGCAGTTCTTC. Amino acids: CASSLGGFGAVNEQFF.

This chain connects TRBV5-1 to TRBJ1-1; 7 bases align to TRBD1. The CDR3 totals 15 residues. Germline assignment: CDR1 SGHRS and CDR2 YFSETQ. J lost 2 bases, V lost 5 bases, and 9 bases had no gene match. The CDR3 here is CASSLPDRVNTEAFF. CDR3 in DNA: TGCGCCAGCAGTTTACCCGACAGGGTTAACACTGAAGCTTTCTTT.

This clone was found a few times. CDR3 in DNA: TGCGCCAGCAGCTTGTTAGTCCCGCACGAGCAGTACTTC. Amino acid sequence: CASSLLVPHEQYF. J is TRBJ2-7 and V is TRBV5-1; D gene unclear. CDR3 length: 13 residues. Germline-derived CDR1 and CDR2 are SGHRS and YFSETQ. The V end lost 1 base, the J end lost 5 bases, and 10 bases lay between the germline ends.

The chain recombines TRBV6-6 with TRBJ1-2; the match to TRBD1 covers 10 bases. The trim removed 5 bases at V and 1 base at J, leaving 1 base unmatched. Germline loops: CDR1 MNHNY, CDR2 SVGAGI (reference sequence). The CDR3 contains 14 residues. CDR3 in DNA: TGTGCCAGCAGTCGGACAGGGGGTAACTATGGCTACACCTTC. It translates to CASSRTGGNYGYTF.

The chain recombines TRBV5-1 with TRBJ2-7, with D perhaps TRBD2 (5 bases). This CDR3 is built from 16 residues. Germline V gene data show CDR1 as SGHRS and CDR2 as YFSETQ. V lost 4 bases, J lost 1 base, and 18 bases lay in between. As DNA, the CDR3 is TGCGCCAGCAGCGCCACGAGGACTTCAGTATCCTACGAGCAGTACTTC. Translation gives CASSATRTSVSYEQYF.

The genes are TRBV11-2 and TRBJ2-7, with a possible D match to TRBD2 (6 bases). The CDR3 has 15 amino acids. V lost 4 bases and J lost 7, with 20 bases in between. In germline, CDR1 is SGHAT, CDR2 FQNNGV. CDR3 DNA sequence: TGTGCCAGCAGCTCCCCTTTTGACTCAGGAGGGGAGCAGTACTTC. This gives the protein CASSSPFDSGGEQYF.

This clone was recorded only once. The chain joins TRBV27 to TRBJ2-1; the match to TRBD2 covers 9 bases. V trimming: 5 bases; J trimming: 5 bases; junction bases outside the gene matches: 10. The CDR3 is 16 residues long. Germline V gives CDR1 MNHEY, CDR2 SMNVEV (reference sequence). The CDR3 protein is CASSRGRLAGNNEQFF. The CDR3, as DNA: TGTGCCAGCAGTCGCGGTCGGCTAGCGGGAAACAATGAGCAGTTCTTC.

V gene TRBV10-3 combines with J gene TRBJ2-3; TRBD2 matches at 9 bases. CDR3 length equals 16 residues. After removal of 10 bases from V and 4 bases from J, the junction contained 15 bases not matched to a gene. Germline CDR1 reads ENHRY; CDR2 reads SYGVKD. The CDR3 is CATRAVAGAPADTQYF. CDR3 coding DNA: TGTGCCACCCGAGCGGTAGCGGGGGCCCCCGCAGATACGCAGTATTTT.

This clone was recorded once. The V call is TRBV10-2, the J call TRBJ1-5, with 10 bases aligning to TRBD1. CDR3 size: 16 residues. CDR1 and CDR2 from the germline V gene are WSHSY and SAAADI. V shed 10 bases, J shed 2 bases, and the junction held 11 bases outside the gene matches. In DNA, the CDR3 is TGCGCCACTCGTCGTCCAGGACAGGGGGGCAATCAGCCCCAGCATTTT. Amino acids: CATRRPGQGGNQPQHF.

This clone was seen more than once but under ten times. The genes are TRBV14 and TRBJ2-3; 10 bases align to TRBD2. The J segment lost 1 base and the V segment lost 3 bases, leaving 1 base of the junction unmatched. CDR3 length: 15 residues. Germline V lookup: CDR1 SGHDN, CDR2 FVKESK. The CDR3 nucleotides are TGTGCCAGCAGCCATCTAGCGGGGGGCACAGATACGCAGTATTTT. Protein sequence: CASSHLAGGTDTQYF. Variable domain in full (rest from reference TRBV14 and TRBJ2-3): EAGVTQFPSHSVIEKGQTVTLRCDPISGHDNLYWYRRVMGKEIKFLLHFVKESKQDESGMPNNRFLAERTGGTYSTLKVQPAELEDSGVYFCASSHLAGGTDTQYFGPGTRLTVL.

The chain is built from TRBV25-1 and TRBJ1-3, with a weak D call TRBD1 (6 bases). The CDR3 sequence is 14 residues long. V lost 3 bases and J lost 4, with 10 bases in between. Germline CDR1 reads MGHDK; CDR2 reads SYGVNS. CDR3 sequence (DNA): TGTGCCAGCAGTGACAGGGGTTTCGGAAACACCATATATTTT. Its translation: CASSDRGFGNTIYF.

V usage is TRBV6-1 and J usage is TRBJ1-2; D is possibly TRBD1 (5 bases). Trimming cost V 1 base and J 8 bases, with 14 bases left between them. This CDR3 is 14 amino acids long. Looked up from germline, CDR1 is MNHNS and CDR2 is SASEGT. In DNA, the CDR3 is TGTGCCAGCAGTGAAGATCCAGGGTTGCGGGGCTACACCTTC. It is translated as CASSEDPGLRGYTF.

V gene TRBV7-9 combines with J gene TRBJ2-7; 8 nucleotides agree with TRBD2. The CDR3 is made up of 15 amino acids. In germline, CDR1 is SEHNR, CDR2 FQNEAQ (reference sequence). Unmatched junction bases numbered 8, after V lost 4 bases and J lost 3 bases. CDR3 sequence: CASSSVAGGHYEQYF. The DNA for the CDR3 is TGTGCCAGCAGCTCCGTGGCGGGGGGTCACTACGAGCAGTACTTC.

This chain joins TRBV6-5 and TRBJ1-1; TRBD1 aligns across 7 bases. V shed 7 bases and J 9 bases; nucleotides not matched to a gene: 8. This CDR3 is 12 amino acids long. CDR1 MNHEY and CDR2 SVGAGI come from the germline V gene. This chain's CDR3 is CASKGQIIKAFF. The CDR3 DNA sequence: TGTGCCAGCAAGGGACAGATAATTAAAGCTTTCTTT.

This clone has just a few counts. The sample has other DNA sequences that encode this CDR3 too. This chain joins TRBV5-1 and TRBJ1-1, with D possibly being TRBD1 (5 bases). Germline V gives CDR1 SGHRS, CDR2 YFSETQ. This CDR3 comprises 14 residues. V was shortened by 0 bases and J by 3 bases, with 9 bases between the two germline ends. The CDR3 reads CASSLVQGDTEAFF. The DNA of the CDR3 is TGCGCCAGCAGCTTGGTCCAGGGCGACACTGAAGCTTTCTTT.

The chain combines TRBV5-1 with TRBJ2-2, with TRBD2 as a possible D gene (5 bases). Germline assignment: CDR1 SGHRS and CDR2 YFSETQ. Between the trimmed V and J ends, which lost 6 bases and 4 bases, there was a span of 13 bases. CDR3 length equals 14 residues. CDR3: CASNRGPGTGELFF. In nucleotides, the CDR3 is TGCGCCAGCAACCGAGGGCCGGGCACCGGGGAGCTGTTTTTT.

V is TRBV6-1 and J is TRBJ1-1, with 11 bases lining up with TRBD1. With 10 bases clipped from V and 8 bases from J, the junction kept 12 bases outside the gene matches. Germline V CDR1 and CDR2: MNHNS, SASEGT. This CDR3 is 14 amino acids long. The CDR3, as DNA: TGTGCCAACGCGGACAGGGGGCAGGTGAGAGAAGCTTTCTTT. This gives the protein CANADRGQVREAFF.